The 16 T cell receptor beta chains below come from one sample, sequenced in a study of spatial heterogeneity in lung cancer. TCRdb reprocessed the 5' RACE reads via MiXCR and lists one record per CDR3 protein. The sample records about 43,000 distinct CDR3 sequences, about 22% being singletons. Time point denoted: blood at routine non-recurrence follow-up after resection. The sequences come from PBMCs, collected at follow-up. The receptors were sampled from a female donor with early-stage non-small cell lung cancer.

This clonotype occurred a few times. This chain links TRBV7-9 with TRBJ2-1; D remains ambiguous. The ends were cut back, 5 bases at V and 6 bases at J, with 8 bases in the middle. The CDR3 totals 12 residues. Germline values: CDR1 SEHNR, CDR2 FQNEAQ (reference sequence). The CDR3, as DNA: TGTGCCAGCAGCGACCCGTCCAATGAGCAGTTCTTC. Its translation is CASSDPSNEQFF. The variable domain in full, with the rest retrieved from reference TRBV7-9 and TRBJ2-1, is DTGVSQNPRHKITKRGQNVTFRCDPISEHNRLYWYRQTLGQGPEFLTYFQNEAQLEKSRLLSDRFSAERPKGSFSTLEIQRTEQGDSAMYLCASSDPSNEQFFGPGTRLTVL.

The chain recombines TRBV7-8 with TRBJ2-1; no clear D. The length of the CDR3 is 16 residues. Trimming stripped 5 bases from V and 0 bases from J, with 14 bases between. Germline V gene data show CDR1 as SGHVS and CDR2 as FQNEAQ. The CDR3, as DNA: TGTGCCAGCAGCCCACTGGCTCGGAGCTCCTACAATGAGCAGTTCTTC. Translating gives CASSPLARSSYNEQFF.

The rearrangement joins TRBV27 to TRBJ2-6; D not resolved. V was shortened by 2 bases and J by 0 bases, with 2 bases between the two germline ends. The CDR3 contains 14 residues. Germline V gene lookup returns CDR1 MNHEY and CDR2 SMNVEV (reference sequence). For the CDR3, the DNA is TGTGCCAGCAGTTTAGCCTCTGGGGCCAACGTCCTGACTTTC. This translates into CASSLASGANVLTF.

This clonotype was observed a handful of times. The genes are TRBV3-1 and TRBJ2-5; 7 bases line up with TRBD2. The germline CDR1 and CDR2 sequences are LGHDT and YNNKEL (reference sequence). The CDR3 length is 14 residues. V was pared by 4 bases and J by 1 base, with 3 bases of the junction left unmatched. The DNA of the CDR3 is TGTGCCAGCAGCCGGCTAGCGGTCCAAGAGACCCAGTACTTC. Protein sequence: CASSRLAVQETQYF.

This clonotype was seen more than once but under ten times. The rearrangement uses TRBV4-2 and TRBJ2-1; D remains unclear. Germline CDR1 reads LGHNA; CDR2 reads YNFKEQ. Deletions cut 1 base from V and 4 bases from J, with 11 bases between. The CDR3 length is 15 residues. CDR3 sequence: CASSQGVQSYNEQFF. CDR3 nucleotide sequence: TGTGCCAGCAGCCAAGGGGTCCAATCATACAATGAGCAGTTCTTC.

This sequence joins TRBV20-1 and TRBJ2-3, with D possibly being TRBD2 (6 bases). The CDR3 sequence is 14 residues long. CDR1 and CDR2 from the germline V gene are DFQATT and SNEGSKA (reference sequence). Trimming took off 6 bases at V and 1 base at J, with 14 bases between the two ends. The CDR3 DNA sequence: TGCAGTGCCCCCCGGGCTAGCGGCACAGATACGCAGTATTTT. It translates to CSAPRASGTDTQYF.

This clonotype has only a few counts. The chain has TRBV10-3 and TRBJ2-3; 9 positions match TRBD2. The germline gives CDR1 ENHRY, CDR2 SYGVKD. CDR3 size: 18 residues. Germline trimming cut 0 bases from V and 5 bases from J; bases unmatched to any gene: 12. In nucleotides, the CDR3 is TGTGCCATCAGTGAGTCCTTTGCTGGCGGGAGGGGACGAGATACGCAGTATTTT. Amino acids: CAISESFAGGRGRDTQYF.

Details on this clonotype: At one boundary the junction diverges from the germline segment, which might be a read error. This chain connects TRBV6-6 to TRBJ2-2, with TRBD1 matching 8 bases. The CDR3 runs 15 residues. The germline V gene has CDR1 MNHNY and CDR2 SVGAGI (reference sequence). DNA of the CDR3: TGTGCCAGCAGTCTTACAGGGGGGAACGCCGGGGAGCTGTTTTTT. Its protein is CASSLTGGNAGELFF.

This clonotype has a handful of counts. The chain carries TRBV5-1 and TRBJ2-7, with TRBD2 matching over 8 bases. This CDR3 region has 15 residues. The V gene's germline CDR1 is SGHRS and CDR2 YFSETQ. J was trimmed by 3 bases and V by 4 bases; bases with no gene match: 9. CDR3 DNA sequence: TGCGCCAGCAGCCCGCGGGGGGCCCCGAGCTACGAGCAGTACGTC. This gives the protein CASSPRGAPSYEQYV.

A few counts support this clonotype. V usage is TRBV11-2 and J usage is TRBJ1-6, with no clear D. The germline gives CDR1 SGHAT, CDR2 FQNNGV. The CDR3 is 16 amino acids. Deletions cut 0 bases from V and 9 bases from J, with 15 bases between. The CDR3 loop reads CASSLDRGPGSSPLHF. The CDR3 nucleotides read TGTGCCAGCAGCTTAGATCGCGGACCGGGCTCTTCACCCCTCCACTTT.

Many counts were recorded for this clonotype. The chain couples TRBV4-1 to TRBJ1-2, with 7 bases that match TRBD1. V lost 1 base to trimming and J lost 4 bases; unmatched junction nucleotides: 6. The CDR3 is 15 residues long. Germline V gene data show CDR1 as MGHRA and CDR2 as YSYEKL. The CDR3 here is CASSQGIGGSYGYTF. CDR3 DNA: TGCGCCAGCAGCCAAGGGATAGGGGGCAGCTATGGCTACACCTTC.

This CDR3 reads CASRGAHNEQFF. As DNA, the CDR3 is TGTGCCAGCAGGGGGGCCCACAATGAGCAGTTCTTC. This chain connects TRBV21-1 to TRBJ2-1; TRBD1, as called in the table, went unchecked against the DNA. TRBV21-1 is a listed pseudogene. The CDR3 is made up of 12 amino acids.

The chain carries TRBV29-1 and TRBJ2-7, with D tentatively TRBD2 (5 bases). CDR1 SQVTM and CDR2 ANQGSEA come from the germline V gene. Deletions cut 1 base from V and 6 bases from J, with 7 bases between. This CDR3 is built from 11 residues. The CDR3 spells CSVEGGSEQYF. Written as DNA, the CDR3 is TGCAGCGTTGAAGGCGGGTCCGAGCAGTACTTC.

This clonotype was recorded at least ten times. V gene TRBV3-1 combines with J gene TRBJ2-1; 8 nucleotides agree with TRBD2. There are 19 residues in the CDR3. V shed 0 bases and J 7 bases; nucleotides not matched to a gene: 17. Germline V gene data show CDR1 as LGHDT and CDR2 as YNNKEL (reference sequence). The CDR3 spells CASSQDAGSGILGVNEQFF. As DNA, the CDR3 is TGTGCCAGCAGCCAAGATGCCGGTAGCGGGATCCTCGGGGTGAATGAGCAGTTCTTC.

This clonotype has more than one count but fewer than ten. The chain joins TRBV19 to TRBJ2-7; possible D gene TRBD1, 5 bases. The CDR3 is 13 residues long. Germline CDR1 reads LNHDA; CDR2 reads SQIVND (reference sequence). V lost 6 bases and J lost 0, with 9 bases in between. CDR3 region: CASRKQDSYEQYF. As DNA, the CDR3 is TGTGCCAGTAGGAAACAGGACTCCTACGAGCAGTACTTC.

The chain recombines TRBV20-1 with TRBJ2-5; D is unresolved. Trimming stripped 2 bases from V and 2 bases from J, with 6 bases between. Germline CDR1 and CDR2: DFQATT and SNEGSKA (reference sequence). The CDR3 covers 12 residues. The CDR3 reads CSARHRQETQYF. CDR3 nucleotide sequence: TGCAGTGCTAGACACCGACAAGAGACCCAGTACTTC.